This T cell receptor beta chain was captured in a study of T cells after yellow fever vaccination. Study-wide context: Low-cell-number fractions underwent preparation using SMART-Seq v4 Ultra Low Input.

TCRdb analysed the 5' RACE reads with MiXCR anew, one entry per CDR3 protein. In the table there are approximately 550,000 distinct CDR3 sequences, over 15% of which are singletons. Germline V CDR1 and CDR2: ENHRY, SYGVKD. Trimming removed 6 bases from V and 6 bases from J; junction bases left unmatched: 1. The CDR3 has 12 amino acids. Regarding this clonotype: Its antigen is not known.

Study-level points and caveats: Abundant contaminating clonotypes from the bulk population could appear in FACS-sorted repertoires. It was a weaker secondary response, yet one that peaked faster, at day 5 versus 15. Post-booster repertoires again held most primary-vaccination clones (approximately 96% CD4, 75% to 90% CD8).

V and J are TRBV10-3 and TRBJ2-2; 7 bases map to TRBD2. The material was PBMCs, obtained 15 days after the yellow fever booster vaccination. The clonotype originates from a man under 40 who received the YFV17D yellow fever vaccine. CDR3 nucleotides: TGTGCCATCAGCCGGGGGGCCGGGGAGCTGTTTTTT. This sequence encodes CAISRGAGELFF.